Presented here are 23 T cell receptor beta chains from one specimen sequenced in a study of Ad26.COV2.S vaccination and SARS-CoV-2 variants. Profiled with immunoSEQ multiplex PCR; TCRdb holds only in-frame clones, not every one. The table includes 300,000 to 450,000 clones, 80% to 90% detected once. Treatment defined: some 19 received Ad26.COV2.S at low or high dose, single or two shots; about 5 received placebo; per-sample allocation not given. On day 63 after the first injection, vaccine and placebo recipients gave samples. The source material was peripheral blood, sampled in a trial of Ad26.COV2.S vaccine versus placebo. These receptors all stem from a person aged 18-60 years who received the Ad26.COV2.S COVID-19 vaccine or a placebo.

The chain recombines TRBV7-9 with TRBJ1-2, with TRBD1 identical over 7 bases. CDR3 length: 16 residues. CDR1 and CDR2 from the germline V gene are SEHNR and FQNEAQ (reference sequence). Trimming took 1 base from V and 2 from J; bases not matched to a gene: 7. For the CDR3, the DNA is TGTGCCAGCAGCTTAGGCCGGGACAGAGCAAACTATGGCTACACCTTC. It codes for CASSLGRDRANYGYTF.

The chain links TRBV12-3 or TRBV12-4 to TRBJ2-1, with D perhaps TRBD1 or TRBD2 (5 bases each). V was trimmed by 1 base and J by 14 bases, leaving 12 bases between them. The CDR3 loop spans 12 amino acids. The CDR3 protein is CASSLGPGREFF. In DNA form, the CDR3 reads TGTGCCAGCAGTTTAGGTCCGGGGCGCGAGTTCTTC.

The V gene is TRBV4-3, the J gene TRBJ1-4; D may be TRBD1 (5 bases). Deletions cut 0 bases from V and 7 bases from J, with 18 bases between. The CDR3 contains 17 residues. Germline-derived CDR1 and CDR2 are LGHNA and YSLEER. For the CDR3, the DNA is TGCGCCAGCAGCCAAGACTCCATCGGGCAGGGAGCTGAAAAACTGTTTTTT. It specifies CASSQDSIGQGAEKLFF.

The J gene is TRBJ2-1, the V gene TRBV19; D is possibly TRBD2 (5 bases). Trimming took 8 bases from V and 3 from J, leaving 26 bases between them. From germline, CDR1 is LNHDA and CDR2 SQIVND (reference sequence). The CDR3 runs 18 residues. CDR3 loop: CASLPSPGSTAGYNEQFF. The CDR3 DNA is TGTGCCAGTTTGCCCAGTCCGGGATCCACGGCTGGCTACAATGAGCAGTTCTTC.

This clone was detected a few times. The rearrangement links TRBV19 to TRBJ1-6, with 9 positions matching TRBD1. The germline V gene encodes CDR1 LNHDA and CDR2 SQIVND (reference sequence). This CDR3 has 14 residues. Trimming at V came to 10 bases and at J to 7 bases, leaving 8 bases not matched to a gene. This chain's CDR3 is CATKGTGSNSPLHF. CDR3 DNA sequence: TGTGCCACCAAAGGGACAGGGAGCAATTCACCCCTCCACTTT.

V gene TRBV9 combines with J gene TRBJ1-2; D is possibly TRBD1 (5 bases). Germline CDR1 and CDR2: SGDLS and YYNGEE. The CDR3 is 15 residues long. V was clipped by 3 bases and J by 4 bases, with 16 bases between them. The CDR3 bases are TGTGCCAGCAGCGGACGATTAGGGGCCCGCTATGGCTACACCTTC. Amino acid sequence: CASSGRLGARYGYTF.

Concerning this clone itself: Other nucleotide sequences in the sample specify the same CDR3. This chain connects TRBV9 to TRBJ2-3; no definite D call. V lost 1 base and J 0 bases, leaving 6 bases between the germline ends. Germline V gene sequence: CDR1 SGDLS, CDR2 YYNGEE. The CDR3 runs to 14 residues. DNA of the CDR3: TGTGCCAGCAGCGTAAGTGGAAGCACAGATACGCAGTATTTT. Amino acids: CASSVSGSTDTQYF.

The V and J genes are TRBV25-1 and TRBJ2-5; D is perhaps TRBD1 or TRBD2 (5 bases each). CDR3 length: 12 amino acids. Trimming took off 9 bases at V and 5 bases at J, with 13 bases between the two ends. Germline-derived CDR1 and CDR2 are MGHDK and SYGVNS. DNA for the CDR3: TGTGCCAGTGAGGGGTTATGGGAGACCCAGTACTTC. Protein product: CASEGLWETQYF. Together with reference TRBV25-1 and TRBJ2-5, the CDR3 gives the full variable domain: EADIYQTPRYLVIGTGKKITLECSQTMGHDKMYWYQQDPGMELHLIHYSYGVNSTEKGDLSSESTVSRIRTEHFPLTLESARPSHTSQYLCASEGLWETQYFGPGTRLLVL.

The V call is TRBV19, the J call TRBJ1-5; 7 bases are a match to TRBD1. The CDR3 is 14 amino acids. Per germline, CDR1 LNHDA and CDR2 SQIVND (reference sequence). The ends lost 10 bases at V and 5 bases at J; junction bases unmatched: 11. CDR3 nucleotides: TGTGCCACCAGACCGGGACAGCCTTATCAGCCCCAGCATTTT. This codes for CATRPGQPYQPQHF.

The gene calls are TRBV19 and TRBJ1-5; D is undetermined. V was pared by 5 bases and J by 0 bases, with 11 bases between. The CDR3 consists of 15 residues. Germline V gene lookup returns CDR1 LNHDA and CDR2 SQIVND (reference sequence). Here the CDR3 reads CASSATSYSNQPQHF. In DNA, the CDR3 is TGTGCCAGTAGTGCAACAAGTTATAGCAATCAGCCCCAGCATTTT.

In regard to this clone: Other DNA sequences in the sample encode the same CDR3. The J gene is TRBJ2-7, the V gene TRBV4-3; the D gene could be TRBD1 or TRBD2 (5 bases each). The CDR3 sequence is 13 residues long. CDR1 LGHNA and CDR2 YSLEER come from the germline V gene. The V end lost 0 bases, the J end lost 4 bases, and 7 bases lay between the germline ends. The DNA for the CDR3 is TGCGCCAGCAGCCAAGATTGGGGGTACGAGCAGTACTTC. Amino acid sequence: CASSQDWGYEQYF.

The CDR3 DNA reads TGTGCCAGCACCCCCCGGTTGGGGTCGGGGCTGTTTTTT. It yields the protein CASTPRLGSGLFF. The V and J genes are TRBV6-5 and TRBJ1-4, with unresolved D. Trimming pared 7 bases from V and 14 bases from J, leaving 20 bases between. The CDR3 covers 13 residues. CDR1 MNHEY and CDR2 SVGAGI come from the germline V gene.

The rearrangement joins TRBV15 to TRBJ1-4, with a tentative D call TRBD1 (6 bases). CDR1 LNHNV and CDR2 YYDKDF come from the germline V gene (reference sequence). V lost 1 base to trimming and J lost 8 bases, with 11 bases between them. The CDR3 loop spans 14 amino acids. As DNA, the CDR3 is TGTGCCACCAGCAGAGGCAGGGGAGGCGAAAAACTGTTTTTT. It is translated as CATSRGRGGEKLFF.

The chain employs TRBV9 and TRBJ2-7, with D possibly being TRBD2 (6 bases). The germline gives CDR1 SGDLS, CDR2 YYNGEE. CDR3 length equals 15 residues. V gave up 0 bases and J gave up 4 bases, with 14 bases separating them. DNA for the CDR3: TGTGCCAGCAGCGTAGATGCGGGGCACGGTTACGAGCAGTACTTC. Translation: CASSVDAGHGYEQYF.

This clone was detected only a few times. This chain joins TRBV9 and TRBJ2-1, with 8 bases aligning to TRBD2. This CDR3 is 15 amino acids long. Germline-derived CDR1 and CDR2 are SGDLS and YYNGEE. J was trimmed by 9 bases and V by 0 bases; bases with no gene match: 8. CDR3 DNA: TGTGCCAGCAGCGTAGGACGGGAGGGCCTTGCTGAGCAGTTCTTC. Its protein product is CASSVGREGLAEQFF.

The rearrangement joins TRBV6-2 or TRBV6-3 to TRBJ2-6; D gene ambiguous. This CDR3 has 16 residues. CDR1 is MNHEY, CDR2 SVGEGT, per germline. Trimming removed 6 bases at V and 0 bases at J, with 12 bases between. CDR3 DNA sequence: TGTGCCAGCAGCCAACGGACCGCCTCTGGGGCCAACGTCCTGACTTTC. Protein product: CASSQRTASGANVLTF.

This clone was counted between two and nine times. This chain uses TRBV5-8 with TRBJ1-3; D remains ambiguous. This CDR3 is 16 amino acids long. Germline CDR1 and CDR2: SGHTS and YDEGEE. V shed 0 bases and J shed 0 bases, with 10 bases lying between them. This CDR3 reads CASSLETWISGNTIYF. Written as DNA, the CDR3 is TGTGCCAGCAGCTTGGAAACATGGATCTCTGGAAACACCATATATTTT.

The V gene is TRBV4-1, the J gene TRBJ2-7; D is unresolved. The V gene's germline CDR1 is MGHRA and CDR2 YSYEKL. The V gene lost 0 bases and the J gene lost 0 bases, with 9 bases spanning the gap. This CDR3 contains 15 residues. DNA of the CDR3: TGCGCCAGCAGCCAAGAGGCAGGCCGCTCCTACGAGCAGTACTTC. Translating it yields CASSQEAGRSYEQYF.

This clone was detected a few times. The V and J genes are TRBV30 and TRBJ2-5, with TRBD2 identical over 11 bases. Losses at the gene ends were 5 bases for V and 2 bases for J; bases not matched to a gene: 1. Germline V gene sequence: CDR1 GTSNPN, CDR2 SVGIG (reference sequence). The CDR3 extends over 13 amino acids. CDR3 DNA: TGTGCCTGGGGGACTAGCGGTCAAGAGACCCAGTACTTC. As protein: CAWGTSGQETQYF.

V is TRBV19 and J is TRBJ2-7; 8 bases are a match to TRBD1. Trimming cost V 5 bases and J 6 bases; bases outside gene matches: 12. This CDR3 has 15 amino acids. The germline V gene has CDR1 LNHDA and CDR2 SQIVND (reference sequence). Here the CDR3 DNA reads TGTGCCAGTAGTTCGGGGCGGACAGGGAAAGGCGAGCAGTACTTC. Its protein product is CASSSGRTGKGEQYF.

This clone was counted once. The rearrangement joins TRBV5-1 to TRBJ1-2, with 7 bases lining up with TRBD1. The CDR3 loop spans 16 amino acids. V dropped 4 bases and J dropped 1; count of bases not matched to a gene: 10. Germline values: CDR1 SGHRS, CDR2 YFSETQ. The CDR3 coding sequence is TGCGCCAGCAGCCGAGGAGGGACAGCCGTTAACTATGGCTACACCTTC. It is translated as CASSRGGTAVNYGYTF.

The rearrangement links TRBV12-3 or TRBV12-4 to TRBJ2-1; 8 bases are a match to TRBD2. The CDR3 has 12 amino acids. Germline trimming cut 6 bases from V and 10 bases from J; bases unmatched to any gene: 5. The CDR3 sequence is CASSPTSEEQFF. The CDR3 DNA sequence: TGTGCCAGCAGCCCGACTAGCGAAGAGCAGTTCTTC.

This chain links TRBV27 with TRBJ2-5; D is possibly TRBD2 (5 bases). Trimming pared 4 bases from V and 7 bases from J, leaving 10 bases between. The germline V gene has CDR1 MNHEY and CDR2 SMNVEV (reference sequence). CDR3 size: 12 residues. The CDR3 coding sequence is TGTGCCAGCAGTTCGATCCGGGGGACCCAGTACTTC. It specifies CASSSIRGTQYF.